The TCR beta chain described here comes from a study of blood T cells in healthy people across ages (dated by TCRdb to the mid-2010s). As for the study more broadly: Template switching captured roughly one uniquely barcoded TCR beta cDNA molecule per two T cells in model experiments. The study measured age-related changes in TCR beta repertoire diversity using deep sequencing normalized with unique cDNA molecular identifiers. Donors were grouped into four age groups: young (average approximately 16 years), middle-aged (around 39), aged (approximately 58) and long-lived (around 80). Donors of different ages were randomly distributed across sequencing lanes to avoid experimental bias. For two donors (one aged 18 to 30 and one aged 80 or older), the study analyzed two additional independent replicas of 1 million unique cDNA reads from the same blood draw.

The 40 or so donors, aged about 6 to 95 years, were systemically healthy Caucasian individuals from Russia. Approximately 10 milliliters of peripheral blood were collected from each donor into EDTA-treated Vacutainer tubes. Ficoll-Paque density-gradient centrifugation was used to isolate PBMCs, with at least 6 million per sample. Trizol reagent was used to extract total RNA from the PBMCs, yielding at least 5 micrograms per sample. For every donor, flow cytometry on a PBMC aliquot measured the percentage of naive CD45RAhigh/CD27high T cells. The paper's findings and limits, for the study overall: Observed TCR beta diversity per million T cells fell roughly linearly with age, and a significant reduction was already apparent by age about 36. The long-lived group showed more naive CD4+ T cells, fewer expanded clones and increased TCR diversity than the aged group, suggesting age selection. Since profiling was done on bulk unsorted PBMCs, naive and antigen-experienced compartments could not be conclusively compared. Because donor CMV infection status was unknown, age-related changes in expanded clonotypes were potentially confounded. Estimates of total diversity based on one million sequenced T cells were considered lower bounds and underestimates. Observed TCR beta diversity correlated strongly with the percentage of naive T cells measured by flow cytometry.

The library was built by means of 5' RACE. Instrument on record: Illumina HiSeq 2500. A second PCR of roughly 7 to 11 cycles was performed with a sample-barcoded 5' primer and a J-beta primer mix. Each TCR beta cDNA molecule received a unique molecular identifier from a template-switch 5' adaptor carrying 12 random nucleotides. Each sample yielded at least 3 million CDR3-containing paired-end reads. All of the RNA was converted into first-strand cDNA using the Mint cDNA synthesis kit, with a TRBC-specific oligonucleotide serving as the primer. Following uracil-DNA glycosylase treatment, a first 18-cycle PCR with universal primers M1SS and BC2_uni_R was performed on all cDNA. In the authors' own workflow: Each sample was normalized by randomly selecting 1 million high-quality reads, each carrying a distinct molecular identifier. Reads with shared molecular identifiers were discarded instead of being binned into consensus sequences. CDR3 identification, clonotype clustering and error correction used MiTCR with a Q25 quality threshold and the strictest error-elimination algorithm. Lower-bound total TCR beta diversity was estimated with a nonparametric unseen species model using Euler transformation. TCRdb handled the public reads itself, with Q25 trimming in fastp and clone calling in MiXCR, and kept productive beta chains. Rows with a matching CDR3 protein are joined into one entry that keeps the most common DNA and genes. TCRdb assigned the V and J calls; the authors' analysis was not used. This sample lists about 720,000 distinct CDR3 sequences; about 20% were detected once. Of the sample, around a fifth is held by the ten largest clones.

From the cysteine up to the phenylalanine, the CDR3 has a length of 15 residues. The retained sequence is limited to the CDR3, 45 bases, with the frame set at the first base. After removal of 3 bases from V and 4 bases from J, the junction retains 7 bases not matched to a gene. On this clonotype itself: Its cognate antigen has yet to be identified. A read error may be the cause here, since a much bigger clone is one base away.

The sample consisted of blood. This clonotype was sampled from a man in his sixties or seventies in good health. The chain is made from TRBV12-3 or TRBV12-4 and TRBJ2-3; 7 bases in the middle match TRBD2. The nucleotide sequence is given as TGTGCCAGCAGTTTGGGAGGGATTAACGCAGATACGCAGTATTTT. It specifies CASSLGGINADTQYF.